These 28 T cell receptor beta chains were all obtained from the same sample, sequenced in a study of T-cell reconstitution after alpha-beta-depleted transplantation in children (dated by TCRdb to 2016 to 2018). Library method: PCR. Reads for this sample came from an Illumina HiSeq 2500. TCR library preparation used molecular barcoding, with unique molecular identifiers applied to normalize quantification of the TCRbeta repertoire. TCRdb took the public reads, trimmed them with fastp at Q25, ran MiXCR for clone calling and kept in-frame beta chains. Rows with a matching CDR3 protein are joined into one entry that keeps the most common DNA and genes. The sample table contains 450,000 to 600,000 distinct CDR3 sequences; only one count was recorded for approximately 30% of them. Of the sample, around 2.3% falls within the top ten clones. Sequenced here: PBMCs from the stem cell graft donor, sampled from the stem cell graft. The receptors stem from a human donor who donated a stem cell graft to a child with aplastic anemia.

This clonotype has a handful of counts. The J gene is TRBJ2-2, the V gene TRBV7-2; 10 bases agree with TRBD2. The CDR3 extends over 17 amino acids. The germline V gene has CDR1 SGHTA and CDR2 FQGNSA. J gave up 1 base and V 5 bases, and 7 bases lay outside the gene matches. The CDR3 spells CASSDPRTSGNTGELFF. As DNA, the CDR3 is TGTGCCAGCAGCGATCCTCGGACTAGCGGGAACACCGGGGAGCTGTTTTTT.

The gene calls are TRBV30 and TRBJ1-2; D perhaps matches TRBD1 (5 bases). This CDR3 has 13 residues. Germline CDR1 and CDR2: GTSNPN and SVGIG (reference sequence). Trimming left V 5 bases short and J 6 bases short, with 16 bases between. Here the CDR3 reads CAWFRTGLNGYTF. CDR3 nucleotide sequence: TGTGCCTGGTTCCGGACGGGGCTTAATGGCTACACCTTC.

This chain uses TRBV5-1 with TRBJ1-1; 7 nucleotides match TRBD1. The V and J ends lost 5 bases and 2 bases, in that order; junction bases with no gene match: 3. CDR3 length equals 13 residues. Germline CDR1 is SGHRS and CDR2 is YFSETQ. CDR3 residues: CASRGQPNTEAFF. CDR3 in DNA: TGCGCCAGCAGGGGACAGCCCAACACTGAAGCTTTCTTT.

The chain employs TRBV20-1 and TRBJ2-3; 10 nucleotides align to TRBD2. The length of the CDR3 is 15 residues. Trimming cost V 4 bases and J 4 bases; bases outside gene matches: 8. Germline V lookup: CDR1 DFQATT, CDR2 SNEGSKA (reference sequence). The CDR3 loop is CSATRTSGNADTQYF. CDR3 bases: TGCAGTGCTACCCGAACTAGCGGGAACGCAGATACGCAGTATTTT.

This clonotype has just a few counts. The chain joins TRBV29-1 to TRBJ2-1; TRBD2 might be the D (5 bases). This CDR3 comprises 15 residues. The germline CDR1 and CDR2 sequences are SQVTM and ANQGSEA. V shed 4 bases and J shed 2 bases, with 15 bases lying between them. The CDR3 region has the DNA TGCAGCGTTGCGCGGGCCCGAGGGCCCTACAATGAGCAGTTCTTC. Protein product: CSVARARGPYNEQFF.

This clonotype was seen a few times. This rearrangement joins TRBV12-3 or TRBV12-4 to TRBJ1-5; 9 bases fit TRBD1. The CDR3 has 15 residues. Germline trimming cut 5 bases from V and 6 bases from J; bases unmatched to any gene: 8. Here the CDR3 DNA reads TGTGCCAGCAGTACCGGGACAGGGTTTTCTCAGCCCCAGCATTTT. Residues: CASSTGTGFSQPQHF.

The chain has TRBV11-2 and TRBJ1-1; no clear D. The CDR3 spans 15 residues. The ends were cut back, 0 bases at V and 1 base at J, with 9 bases in the middle. The germline gives CDR1 SGHAT, CDR2 FQNNGV. The CDR3 sequence is CASSLEPGPNTEAFF. The CDR3 DNA reads TGTGCCAGCAGCTTAGAGCCGGGTCCGAACACTGAAGCTTTCTTT.

The table lists this clonotype with a few counts. The chain recombines TRBV29-1 with TRBJ1-1; D might be TRBD1 (6 bases). Looked up from germline, CDR1 is SQVTM and CDR2 is ANQGSEA. Trimming stripped 3 bases from V and 3 bases from J, with 8 bases between. This CDR3 has 12 amino acids. The CDR3 reads CSVEGGYTEAFF. As DNA, the CDR3 is TGCAGCGTTGAGGGGGGCTACACTGAAGCTTTCTTT.

The chain employs TRBV12-3 or TRBV12-4 and TRBJ2-1, with TRBD2 matching over 10 bases. This CDR3 region has 17 residues. Trimming removed 6 bases from V and 6 bases from J; junction bases left unmatched: 14. In DNA, the CDR3 is TGTGCCAGCAGCACCGGGACTAGCGTCGAACGAACCAATGAGCAGTTCTTC. Residues: CASSTGTSVERTNEQFF.

The chain has TRBV20-1 and TRBJ1-5, with TRBD1 as a possible D gene (5 bases). The CDR3 extends over 15 amino acids. Germline V gene sequence: CDR1 DFQATT, CDR2 SNEGSKA (reference sequence). V was shortened by 6 bases and J by 7 bases, with 22 bases between the two germline ends. CDR3 DNA sequence: TGCAGTGCCGCTAGGGACCGCATTAGGGAGCAGCCCCAGCATTTT. The encoded protein is CSAARDRIREQPQHF.

The CDR3: CASSQDLDRSNQPQHF. The CDR3 DNA reads TGCGCCAGCAGCCAAGACCTGGACAGGAGCAATCAGCCCCAGCATTTT. The chain recombines TRBV4-3 with TRBJ1-5; 7 positions match TRBD1. This CDR3 has 16 residues. V lost 0 bases and J lost 1; bases outside the gene matches: 3. Germline CDR1 and CDR2: LGHNA and YSLEER.

The V gene is TRBV24-1, the J gene TRBJ2-2; the D gene could be TRBD1 or TRBD2 (5 bases each). There are 16 residues in the CDR3. V was clipped by 9 bases and J by 2 bases, with 18 bases between them. Germline loops: CDR1 KGHDR, CDR2 SFDVKD. The CDR3 here is CATGAGTRLNTGELFF. The CDR3 DNA is TGTGCCACCGGGGCCGGGACGAGACTTAACACCGGGGAGCTGTTTTTT.

This chain connects TRBV11-2 to TRBJ1-1; D is ambiguous. The germline V gene has CDR1 SGHAT and CDR2 FQNNGV. V gave up 5 bases and J gave up 5 bases, with 27 bases separating them. The CDR3 loop spans 18 amino acids. The CDR3 here is CASSPGSRSAEIDTEAFF. In DNA, the CDR3 is TGTGCCAGCAGCCCCGGAAGTCGTTCGGCAGAAATAGATACTGAAGCTTTCTTT.

V and J are TRBV6-2 or TRBV6-3 and TRBJ2-7, with 7 bases aligning to TRBD2. Trimming took 6 bases from V and 2 from J; bases not matched to a gene: 4. Germline V CDR1 and CDR2: MNHEY, SVGEGT. The CDR3 spans 13 residues. The CDR3: CASSWGGPYEQYF. The CDR3 DNA follows: TGTGCCAGCAGCTGGGGAGGGCCCTACGAGCAGTACTTC.

This clonotype was seen a handful of times. V gene TRBV12-3 or TRBV12-4 combines with J gene TRBJ1-5; the D is unclear. V shed 2 bases and J shed 4 bases, with 6 bases lying between them. CDR3 size: 13 residues. CDR3 DNA: TGTGCCAGCAGTTTATTGGAGAATCAGCCCCAGCATTTT. It yields the protein CASSLLENQPQHF.

This clonotype was counted a few times. The CDR3 loop is CASRPLAGAYNEQFF. CDR3 nucleotide sequence: TGCGCCAGCAGACCCCTAGCGGGAGCGTACAATGAGCAGTTCTTC. The rearrangement joins TRBV5-1 to TRBJ2-1, with TRBD2 identical over 10 bases. Germline V CDR1 and CDR2: SGHRS, YFSETQ. The ends lost 5 bases at V and 4 bases at J; junction bases unmatched: 6. The CDR3 is made up of 15 amino acids.

This clonotype was picked up a small number of times. The rearrangement joins TRBV19 to TRBJ2-2; 8 bases match TRBD2. This CDR3 has 14 residues. With 11 bases clipped from V and 8 bases from J, the junction kept 13 bases outside the gene matches. Germline V gene data show CDR1 as LNHDA and CDR2 as SQIVND (reference sequence). The CDR3 DNA reads as TGTGCCGCGTACCATTCTAGCGGGTTGGGGGAGCTGTTTTTT. Its protein product is CAAYHSSGLGELFF.

Written as DNA, the CDR3 is TGCGCCAGCAGCACCACCACAGGGAATGAGCAGTTCTTC. Protein: CASSTTTGNEQFF. The chain carries TRBV5-1 and TRBJ2-1; D possibly corresponds to TRBD1 (6 bases). Germline values: CDR1 SGHRS, CDR2 YFSETQ. This CDR3 comprises 13 residues. V was trimmed by 4 bases and J by 7 bases, leaving 12 bases between them.

This sequence joins TRBV9 and TRBJ2-3, with D hard to call. CDR1 and CDR2 (germline): SGDLS, YYNGEE. V was trimmed by 0 bases and J by 4 bases, leaving 9 bases between them. The CDR3 has 14 amino acids. This CDR3 reads CASSVDSLADTQYF. The CDR3 coding sequence is TGTGCCAGCAGCGTAGATTCTCTAGCAGATACGCAGTATTTT.

This clonotype showed up just a few times. The rearrangement links TRBV4-2 to TRBJ1-5; D perhaps matches TRBD1 (6 bases). Germline CDR1 LGHNA, CDR2 YNFKEQ. V lost 0 bases and J 0 bases, leaving 12 bases between the germline ends. CDR3 size: 17 residues. CDR3 bases: TGTGCCAGCAGCCAAGAAGGGACATCCTTTAGCAATCAGCCCCAGCATTTT. Protein: CASSQEGTSFSNQPQHF.

V gene TRBV7-3 combines with J gene TRBJ2-1; D uncertain. This CDR3 has 13 amino acids. V was pared by 5 bases and J by 8 bases, with 13 bases between. CDR1 is SGHTA, CDR2 FQGTGA, per germline. CDR3 amino acids: CASSPGLEDEQFF. The CDR3 bases are TGTGCCAGCAGCCCGGGCCTTGAGGATGAGCAGTTCTTC.

This clonotype was recorded only once. The J gene is TRBJ2-3, the V gene TRBV12-3 or TRBV12-4; D is uncertain. This CDR3 has 13 amino acids. Trimming removed 3 bases at V and 6 bases at J, with 10 bases between. CDR3 amino acids: CASSLNEYDTQYF. Written as DNA, the CDR3 is TGTGCCAGCAGTTTGAATGAATACGATACGCAGTATTTT.

The chain links TRBV12-3 or TRBV12-4 to TRBJ1-5, with TRBD1 identical over 7 bases. V lost 7 bases, J lost 1 base, and 4 bases stayed unmatched. The CDR3 contains 14 residues. CDR3 bases: TGTGCCAGCACCCGGACAGGCAGCAATCAGCCCCAGCATTTT. Its protein is CASTRTGSNQPQHF.

This clonotype has a handful of counts. The CDR3 sequence: CASSPATQTGANTGELFF. Here the CDR3 DNA reads TGTGCCAGCAGTCCCGCCACGCAGACAGGGGCAAACACCGGGGAGCTGTTTTTT. The chain joins TRBV12-3 or TRBV12-4 to TRBJ2-2; 8 bases agree with TRBD1. The CDR3 totals 18 residues. J gave up 2 bases and V 5 bases, and 13 bases lay outside the gene matches.

This clonotype was seen only a few times. The genes are TRBV5-1 and TRBJ2-4; 11 nucleotides align to TRBD1. The junction had 5 bases not matched to a gene; V was cut back by 2 bases and J by 7 bases. Germline V gene lookup returns CDR1 SGHRS and CDR2 YFSETQ. CDR3 length: 15 amino acids. The CDR3 here is CASSFGTGGLNIQYF. The CDR3 coding sequence is TGCGCCAGCAGCTTCGGGACAGGGGGTTTGAACATTCAGTACTTC.

The V and J genes are TRBV20-1 and TRBJ1-4; D gene unclear. Germline CDR1 is DFQATT and CDR2 is SNEGSKA (reference sequence). Trimming removed 3 bases from V and 7 bases from J, with 18 bases in between. The length of the CDR3 is 15 residues. In nucleotides, the CDR3 is TGCAGTGCTAGTGGTGCACAGCCGGGCGGTGAAAAACTGTTTTTT. Its protein product is CSASGAQPGGEKLFF.

This clonotype has only a few counts. This chain joins TRBV12-3 or TRBV12-4 and TRBJ1-1, with no clear D. Trimming shortened V by 7 bases and J by 5 bases, and 17 bases separated the two germline ends. This CDR3 region has 14 residues. CDR3 coding DNA: TGTGCCAGCACCCCTGAAGGGTTTCGGACTGAAGCTTTCTTT. Its translation is CASTPEGFRTEAFF.

The rearrangement uses TRBV6-5 and TRBJ1-6, with 8 bases matching TRBD1. Trimming took 4 bases from V and 10 from J; bases not matched to a gene: 9. Germline CDR1 reads MNHEY; CDR2 reads SVGAGI. The CDR3 has 15 residues. CDR3 in DNA: TGTGCCAGCAGTTCAGGACAGGGTTCAGTCTCACCCCTCCACTTT. Amino acid sequence: CASSSGQGSVSPLHF.